This T cell receptor (beta chain) appears in the sequencing data of a study of T-cell memory formation after mild COVID-19. CDR3 size: 15 residues. Trimming removed 5 bases from V and 7 bases from J; junction bases left unmatched: 10. CDR1 SGHTA and CDR2 FQGTGA come from the germline V gene. TCRdb called the 5' RACE reads again in MiXCR, with one record for every CDR3 protein. The sample has approximately 210,000 distinct CDR3 sequences; about 11% are singletons. This clonotype was counted a few times. The clonotype comes from a man aged 18 to 30 who had mild COVID-19 (a few samples of this study predate the infection). Cell type and time point are not known. Sequenced: PBMCs or a T cell subset sorted from them (not recorded which). The chain is built from TRBV7-3 and TRBJ2-5, with 10 bases matching TRBD1. CDR3 loop: CASSPQGQGMGTQYF. CDR3 nucleotide sequence: TGTGCCAGCAGCCCTCAGGGACAGGGGATGGGGACCCAGTACTTC.